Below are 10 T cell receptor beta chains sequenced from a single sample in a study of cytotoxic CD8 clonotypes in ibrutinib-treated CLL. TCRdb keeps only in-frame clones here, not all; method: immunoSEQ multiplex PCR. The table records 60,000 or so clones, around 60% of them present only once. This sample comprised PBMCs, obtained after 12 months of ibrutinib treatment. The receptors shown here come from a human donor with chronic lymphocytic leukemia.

The CDR3 region is CASSEPGQGLHEQFF. The DNA for the CDR3 is TGCGCCAGCAGTGAACCGGGACAGGGGTTGCATGAGCAGTTCTTC. The V and J genes are TRBV10-2 and TRBJ2-1; 10 bases are shared with TRBD1. The germline CDR1 and CDR2 sequences are WSHSY and SAAADI. Trimming removed 3 bases from V and 8 bases from J; junction bases left unmatched: 7. The CDR3 runs to 15 residues.

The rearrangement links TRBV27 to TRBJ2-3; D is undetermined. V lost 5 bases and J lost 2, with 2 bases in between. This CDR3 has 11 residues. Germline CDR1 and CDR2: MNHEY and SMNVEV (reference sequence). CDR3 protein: CASSDTDTQYF. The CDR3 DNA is TGTGCCAGCAGTGACACAGATACGCAGTATTTT.

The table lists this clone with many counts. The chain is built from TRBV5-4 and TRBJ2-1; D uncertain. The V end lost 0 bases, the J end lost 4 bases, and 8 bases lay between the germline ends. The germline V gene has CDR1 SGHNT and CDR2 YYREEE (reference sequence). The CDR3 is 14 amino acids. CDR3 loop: CASSLAGPYNEQFF. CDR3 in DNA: TGTGCCAGCAGCTTGGCCGGGCCTTACAATGAGCAGTTCTTC.

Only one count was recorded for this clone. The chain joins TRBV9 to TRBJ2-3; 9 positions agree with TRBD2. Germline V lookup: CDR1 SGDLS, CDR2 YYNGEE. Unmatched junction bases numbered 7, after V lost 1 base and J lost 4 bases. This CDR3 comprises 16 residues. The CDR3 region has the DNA TGTGCCAGCAGCGTAACTGCGGGGGGGCATTCAGATACGCAGTATTTT. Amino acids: CASSVTAGGHSDTQYF. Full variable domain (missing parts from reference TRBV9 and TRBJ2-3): DSGVTQTPKHLITATGQRVTLRCSPRSGDLSVYWYQQSLDQGLQFLIQYYNGEERAKGNILERFSAQQFPDLHSELNLSSLELGDSALYFCASSVTAGGHSDTQYFGPGTRLTVL.

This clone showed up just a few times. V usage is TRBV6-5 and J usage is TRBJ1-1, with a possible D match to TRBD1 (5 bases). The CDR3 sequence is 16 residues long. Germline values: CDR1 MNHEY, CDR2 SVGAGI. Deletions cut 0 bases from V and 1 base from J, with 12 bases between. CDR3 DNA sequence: TGTGCCAGCAGTTACTCGATGGGGGATGGGAACACTGAAGCTTTCTTT. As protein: CASSYSMGDGNTEAFF.

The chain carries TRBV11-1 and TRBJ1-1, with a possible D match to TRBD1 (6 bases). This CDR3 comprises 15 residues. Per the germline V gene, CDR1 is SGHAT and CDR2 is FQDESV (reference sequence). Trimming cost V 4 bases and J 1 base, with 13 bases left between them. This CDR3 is CASSSVGAGNTEAFF. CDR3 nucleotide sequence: TGTGCCAGCAGCTCCGTGGGGGCGGGGAACACTGAAGCTTTCTTT.

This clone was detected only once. The CDR3 sequence is CSVWTGGGSPLHF. For the CDR3, the DNA is TGCAGCGTATGGACAGGGGGCGGTTCACCCCTCCACTTT. This rearrangement joins TRBV29-1 to TRBJ1-6, with TRBD1 matching 11 bases. The CDR3 extends over 13 amino acids. Germline CDR1 is SQVTM and CDR2 is ANQGSEA. V was clipped by 6 bases and J by 9 bases; unmatched bases: 4. The full variable domain, its missing parts supplied by reference TRBV29-1 and TRBJ1-6, is SAVISQKPSRDICQRGTSLTIQCQVDSQVTMMFWYRQQPGQSLTLIATANQGSEATYESGFVIDKFPISRPNLTFSTLTVSNMSPEDSSIYLCSVWTGGGSPLHFGNGTRLTVT.

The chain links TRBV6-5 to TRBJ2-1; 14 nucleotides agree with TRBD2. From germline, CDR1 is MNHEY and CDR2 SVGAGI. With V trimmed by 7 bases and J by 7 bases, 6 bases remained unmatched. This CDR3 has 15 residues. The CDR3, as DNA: TGTGCCAGCACTCACGGGACTAGCGGGAGTAATGAGCAGTTCTTC. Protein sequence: CASTHGTSGSNEQFF.

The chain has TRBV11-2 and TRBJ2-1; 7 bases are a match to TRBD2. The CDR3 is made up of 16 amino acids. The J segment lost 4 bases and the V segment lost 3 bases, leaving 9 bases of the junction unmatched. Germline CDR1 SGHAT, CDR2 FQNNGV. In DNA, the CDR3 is TGTGCCAGCAGCTTGGCCAGCGGGAAGACTTACAATGAGCAGTTCTTC. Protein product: CASSLASGKTYNEQFF.

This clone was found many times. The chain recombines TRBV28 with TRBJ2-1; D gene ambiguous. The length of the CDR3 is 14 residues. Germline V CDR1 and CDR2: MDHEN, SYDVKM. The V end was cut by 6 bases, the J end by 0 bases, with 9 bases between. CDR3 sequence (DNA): TGTGCCAGCAGCGGACCGAACTCCTACAATGAGCAGTTCTTC. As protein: CASSGPNSYNEQFF.